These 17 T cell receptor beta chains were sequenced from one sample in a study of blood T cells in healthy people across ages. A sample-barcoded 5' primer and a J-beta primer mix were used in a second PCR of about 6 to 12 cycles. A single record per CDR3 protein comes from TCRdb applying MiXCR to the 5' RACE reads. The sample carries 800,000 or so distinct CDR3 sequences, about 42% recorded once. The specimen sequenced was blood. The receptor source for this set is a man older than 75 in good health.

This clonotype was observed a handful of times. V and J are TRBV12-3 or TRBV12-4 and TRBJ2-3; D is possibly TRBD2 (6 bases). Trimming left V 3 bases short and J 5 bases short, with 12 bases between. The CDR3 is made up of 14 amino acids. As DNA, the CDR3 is TGTGCCAGCAGTTTCGGGGTAGCGGAAGATACGCAGTATTTT. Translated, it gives CASSFGVAEDTQYF.

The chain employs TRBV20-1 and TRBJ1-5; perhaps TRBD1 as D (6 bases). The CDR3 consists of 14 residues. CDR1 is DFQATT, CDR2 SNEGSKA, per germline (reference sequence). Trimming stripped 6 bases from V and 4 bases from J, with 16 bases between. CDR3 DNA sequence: TGCAGTGCCACGGAGACAGGTTATAATCAGCCCCAGCATTTT. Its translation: CSATETGYNQPQHF.

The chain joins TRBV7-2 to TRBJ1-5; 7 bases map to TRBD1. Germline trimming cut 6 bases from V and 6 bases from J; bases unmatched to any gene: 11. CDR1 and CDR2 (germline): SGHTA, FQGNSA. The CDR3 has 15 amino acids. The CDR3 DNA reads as TGTGCCAGCAGTTTTAAGACAGGGTCAGGTCAGCCCCAGCATTTT. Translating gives CASSFKTGSGQPQHF.

The CDR3 is CASSPGRDTRQREQYF. CDR3 in DNA: TGTGCCAGCAGCCCAGGACGGGATACACGGCAAAGGGAGCAGTACTTC. The rearrangement joins TRBV9 to TRBJ2-7, with a weak D call TRBD2 (5 bases). There are 16 residues in the CDR3. Trimming left V 4 bases short and J 7 bases short, with 24 bases between. Germline V gives CDR1 SGDLS, CDR2 YYNGEE. The entire variable domain, with the rest obtained from reference TRBV9 and TRBJ2-7, is as follows: DSGVTQTPKHLITATGQRVTLRCSPRSGDLSVYWYQQSLDQGLQFLIQYYNGEERAKGNILERFSAQQFPDLHSELNLSSLELGDSALYFCASSPGRDTRQREQYFGPGTRLTVT.

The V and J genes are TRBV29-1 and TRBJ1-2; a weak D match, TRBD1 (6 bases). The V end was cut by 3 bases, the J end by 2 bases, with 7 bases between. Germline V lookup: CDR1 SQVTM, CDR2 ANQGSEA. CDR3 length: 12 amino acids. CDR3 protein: CSVDTGNYGYTF. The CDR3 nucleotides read TGCAGCGTTGATACAGGGAACTATGGCTACACCTTC.

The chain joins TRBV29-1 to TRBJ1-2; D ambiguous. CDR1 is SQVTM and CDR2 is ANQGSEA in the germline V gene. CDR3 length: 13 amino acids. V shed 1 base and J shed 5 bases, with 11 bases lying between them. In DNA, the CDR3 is TGCAGCGTTGAAGGGGTTTCCGGGTATGGCTACACCTTC. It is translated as CSVEGVSGYGYTF.

The CDR3 DNA reads as TGTGCCAGCTCACCACCGTCTCTAGCCAAAAACATTCAGTACTTC. This codes for CASSPPSLAKNIQYF. The chain recombines TRBV18 with TRBJ2-4; no clear D. The germline V gene encodes CDR1 KGHSH and CDR2 LQKENI. This CDR3 spans 15 amino acids. V was trimmed by 0 bases and J by 0 bases, leaving 6 bases between them. Drawing the rest from reference TRBV18 and TRBJ2-4, the complete variable domain is NAGVMQNPRHLVRRRGQEARLRCSPMKGHSHVYWYRQLPEEGLKFMVYLQKENIIDESGMPKERFSAEFPKEGPSILRIQQVVRGDSAAYFCASSPPSLAKNIQYFGAGTRLSVL.

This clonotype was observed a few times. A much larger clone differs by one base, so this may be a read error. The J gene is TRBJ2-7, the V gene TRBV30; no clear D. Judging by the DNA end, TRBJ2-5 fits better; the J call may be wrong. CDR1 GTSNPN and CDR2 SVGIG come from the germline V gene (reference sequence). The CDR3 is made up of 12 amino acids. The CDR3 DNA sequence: TGTGCCTGGAGGGTACTTTCGGGGACCCAGTACTTC. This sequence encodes CAWRVLSGTQYF.

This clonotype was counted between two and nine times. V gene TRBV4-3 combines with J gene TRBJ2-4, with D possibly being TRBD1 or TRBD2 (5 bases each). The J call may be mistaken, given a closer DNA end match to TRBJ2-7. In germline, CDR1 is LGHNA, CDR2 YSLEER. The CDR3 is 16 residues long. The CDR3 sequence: CASSQDGAGAPYEQYF. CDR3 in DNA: TGCGCCAGCAGCCAAGACGGGGCCGGGGCCCCCTACGAGCAGTACTTC.

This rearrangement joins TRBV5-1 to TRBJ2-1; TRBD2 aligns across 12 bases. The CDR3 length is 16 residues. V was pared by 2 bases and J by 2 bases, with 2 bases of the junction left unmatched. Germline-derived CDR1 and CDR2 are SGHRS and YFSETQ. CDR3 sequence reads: CASSFSSGGAYNEQFF. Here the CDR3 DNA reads TGCGCCAGCAGCTTCTCTAGCGGGGGGGCCTACAATGAGCAGTTCTTC.

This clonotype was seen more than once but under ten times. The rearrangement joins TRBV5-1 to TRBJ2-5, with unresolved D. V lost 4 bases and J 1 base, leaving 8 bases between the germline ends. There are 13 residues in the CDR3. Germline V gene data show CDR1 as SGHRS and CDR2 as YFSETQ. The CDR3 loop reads CASSEDVQETQYF. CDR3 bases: TGCGCCAGCAGCGAAGACGTCCAAGAGACCCAGTACTTC. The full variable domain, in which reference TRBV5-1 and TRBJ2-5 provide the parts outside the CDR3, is KAGVTQTPRYLIKTRGQQVTLSCSPISGHRSVSWYQQTPGQGLQFLFEYFSETQRNKGNFPGRFSGRQFSNSRSEMNVSTLELGDSALYLCASSEDVQETQYFGPGTRLLVL.

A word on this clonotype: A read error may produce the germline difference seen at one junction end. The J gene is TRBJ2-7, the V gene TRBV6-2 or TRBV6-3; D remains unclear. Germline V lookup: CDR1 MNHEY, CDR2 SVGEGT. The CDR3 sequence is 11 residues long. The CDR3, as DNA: TGTGCCGGCAGGATCTCCTACGAGCAGTACTTC. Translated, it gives CAGRISYEQYF.

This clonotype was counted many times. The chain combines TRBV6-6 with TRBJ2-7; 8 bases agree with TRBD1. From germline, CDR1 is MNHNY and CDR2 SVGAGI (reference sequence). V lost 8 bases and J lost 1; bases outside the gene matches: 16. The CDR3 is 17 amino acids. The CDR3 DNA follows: TGTGCCAGCGGTCGGACAGGGCACGAGTCCAGTTCCTACGAGCAGTACTTC. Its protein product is CASGRTGHESSSYEQYF.

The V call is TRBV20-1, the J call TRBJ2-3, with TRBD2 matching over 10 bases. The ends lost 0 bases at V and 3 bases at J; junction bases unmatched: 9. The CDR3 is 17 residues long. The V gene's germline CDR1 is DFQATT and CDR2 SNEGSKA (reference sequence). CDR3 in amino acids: CSARDPREAGGTDTQYF. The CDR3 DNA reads TGCAGTGCTAGAGATCCGCGTGAAGCGGGGGGGACAGATACGCAGTATTTT.

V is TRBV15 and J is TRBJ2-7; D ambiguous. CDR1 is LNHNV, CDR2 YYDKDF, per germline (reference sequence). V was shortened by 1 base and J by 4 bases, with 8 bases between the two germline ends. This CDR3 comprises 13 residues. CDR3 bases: TGTGCCACCAGCAGAGGCGGAAGATACGAGCAGTACTTC. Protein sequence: CATSRGGRYEQYF.

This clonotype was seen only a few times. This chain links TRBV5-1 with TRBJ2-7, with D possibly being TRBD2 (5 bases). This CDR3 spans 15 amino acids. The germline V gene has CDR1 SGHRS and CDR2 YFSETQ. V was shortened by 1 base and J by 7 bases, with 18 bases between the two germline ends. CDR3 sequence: CASSLSPSDYNEQYF. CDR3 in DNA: TGCGCCAGCAGCTTGAGCCCGTCCGACTACAATGAGCAGTACTTC.

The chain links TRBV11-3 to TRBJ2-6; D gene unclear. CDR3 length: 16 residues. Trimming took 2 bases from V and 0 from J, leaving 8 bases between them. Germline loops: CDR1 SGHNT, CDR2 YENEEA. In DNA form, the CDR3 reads TGTGCCAGCAGCTTATACGAGGTCTCTGGGGCCAACGTCCTGACTTTC. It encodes CASSLYEVSGANVLTF.